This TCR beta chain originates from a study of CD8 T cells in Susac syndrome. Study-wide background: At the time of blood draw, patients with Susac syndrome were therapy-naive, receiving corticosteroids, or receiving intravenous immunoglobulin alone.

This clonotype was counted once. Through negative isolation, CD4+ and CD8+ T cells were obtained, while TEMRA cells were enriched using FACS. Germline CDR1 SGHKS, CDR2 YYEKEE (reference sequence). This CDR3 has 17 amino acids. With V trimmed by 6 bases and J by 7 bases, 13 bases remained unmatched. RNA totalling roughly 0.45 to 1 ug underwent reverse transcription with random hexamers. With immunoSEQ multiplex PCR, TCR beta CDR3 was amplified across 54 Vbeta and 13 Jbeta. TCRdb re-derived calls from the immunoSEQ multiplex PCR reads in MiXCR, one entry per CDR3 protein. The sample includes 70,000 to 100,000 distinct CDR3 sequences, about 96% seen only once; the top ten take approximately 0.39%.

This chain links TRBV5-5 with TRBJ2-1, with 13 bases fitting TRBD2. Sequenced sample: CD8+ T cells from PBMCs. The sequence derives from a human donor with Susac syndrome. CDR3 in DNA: TGTGCCAGCAAACTGACTAGCGGGGGGTCTCCGGGTAATGAGCAGTTCTTC. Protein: CASKLTSGGSPGNEQFF. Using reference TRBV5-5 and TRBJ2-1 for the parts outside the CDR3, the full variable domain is DAGVTQSPTHLIKTRGQQVTLRCSPISGHKSVSWYQQVLGQGPQFIFQYYEKEERGRGNFPDRFSARQFPNYSSELNVNALLLGDSALYLCASKLTSGGSPGNEQFFGPGTRLTVL.